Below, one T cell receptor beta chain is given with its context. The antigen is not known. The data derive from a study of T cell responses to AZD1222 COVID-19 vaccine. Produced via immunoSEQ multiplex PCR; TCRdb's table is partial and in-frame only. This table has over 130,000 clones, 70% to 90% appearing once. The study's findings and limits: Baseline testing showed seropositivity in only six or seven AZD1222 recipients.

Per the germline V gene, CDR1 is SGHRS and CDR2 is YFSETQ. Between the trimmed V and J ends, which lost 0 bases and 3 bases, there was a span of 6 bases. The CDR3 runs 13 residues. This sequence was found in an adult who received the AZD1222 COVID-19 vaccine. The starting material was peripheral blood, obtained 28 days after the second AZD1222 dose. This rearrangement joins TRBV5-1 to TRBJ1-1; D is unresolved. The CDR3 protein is CASSLDTYTEAFF. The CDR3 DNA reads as TGCGCCAGCAGCTTGGACACCTACACTGAAGCTTTCTTT.